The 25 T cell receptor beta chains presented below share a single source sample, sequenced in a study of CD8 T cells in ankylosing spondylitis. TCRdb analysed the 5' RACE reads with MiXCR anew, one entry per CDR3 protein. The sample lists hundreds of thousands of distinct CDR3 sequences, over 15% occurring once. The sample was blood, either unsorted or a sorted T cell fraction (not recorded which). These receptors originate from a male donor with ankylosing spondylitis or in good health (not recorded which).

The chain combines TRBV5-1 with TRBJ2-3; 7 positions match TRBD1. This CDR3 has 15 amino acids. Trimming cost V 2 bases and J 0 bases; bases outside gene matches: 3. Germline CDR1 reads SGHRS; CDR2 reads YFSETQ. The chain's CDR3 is CASSLTGQSTDTQYF. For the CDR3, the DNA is TGCGCCAGCAGCTTAACGGGACAGAGCACAGATACGCAGTATTTT.

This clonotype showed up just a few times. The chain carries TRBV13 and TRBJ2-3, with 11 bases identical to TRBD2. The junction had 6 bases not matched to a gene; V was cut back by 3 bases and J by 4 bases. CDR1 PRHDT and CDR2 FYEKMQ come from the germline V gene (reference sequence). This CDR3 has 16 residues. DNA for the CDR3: TGTGCCAGCAGCTTCCCCACTAGCGGGGGTTCAGATACGCAGTATTTT. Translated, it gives CASSFPTSGGSDTQYF.

As DNA, the CDR3 is TGTGCCACCAGCAGAGACCTAATAAATGAGCAGTTCTTC. Translating gives CATSRDLINEQFF. This rearrangement joins TRBV15 to TRBJ2-1; D not certain. The CDR3 runs to 13 residues. The ends were cut back, 0 bases at V and 7 bases at J, with 7 bases in the middle. Germline loops: CDR1 LNHNV, CDR2 YYDKDF (reference sequence). The full variable domain, its missing parts supplied by reference TRBV15 and TRBJ2-1, is DAMVIQNPRYQVTQFGKPVTLSCSQTLNHNVMYWYQQKSSQAPKLLFHYYDKDFNNEADTPDNFQSRRPNTSFCFLDIRSPGLGDTAMYLCATSRDLINEQFFGPGTRLTVL.

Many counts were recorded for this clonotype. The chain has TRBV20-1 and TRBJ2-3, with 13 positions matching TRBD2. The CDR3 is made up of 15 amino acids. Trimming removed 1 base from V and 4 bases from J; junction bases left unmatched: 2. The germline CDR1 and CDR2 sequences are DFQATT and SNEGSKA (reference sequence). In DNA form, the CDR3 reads TGCAGTGCTAGAGGACTAGCGGGAGGAGCAGATACGCAGTATTTT. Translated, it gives CSARGLAGGADTQYF.

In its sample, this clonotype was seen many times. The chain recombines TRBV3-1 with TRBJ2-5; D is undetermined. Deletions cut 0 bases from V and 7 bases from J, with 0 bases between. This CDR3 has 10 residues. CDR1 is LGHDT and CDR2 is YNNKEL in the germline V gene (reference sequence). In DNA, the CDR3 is TGTGCCAGCAGCCAAGAGACCCAGTACTTC. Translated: CASSQETQYF.

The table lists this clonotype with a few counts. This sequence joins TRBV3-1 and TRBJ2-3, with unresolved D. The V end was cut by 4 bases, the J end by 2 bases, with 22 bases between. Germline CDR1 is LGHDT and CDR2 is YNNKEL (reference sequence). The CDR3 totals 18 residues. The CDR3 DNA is TGTGCCAGCAGCCCTGGCCCCGTACTACCGCCTTTCACAGATACGCAGTATTTT. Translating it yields CASSPGPVLPPFTDTQYF.

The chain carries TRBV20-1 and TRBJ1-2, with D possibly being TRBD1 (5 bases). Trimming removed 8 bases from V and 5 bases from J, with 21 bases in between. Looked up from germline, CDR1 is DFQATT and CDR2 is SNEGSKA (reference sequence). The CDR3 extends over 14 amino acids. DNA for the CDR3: TGCAGTTCCCGCCGGGGGAATCCATCTTATGGCTACACCTTC. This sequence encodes CSSRRGNPSYGYTF.

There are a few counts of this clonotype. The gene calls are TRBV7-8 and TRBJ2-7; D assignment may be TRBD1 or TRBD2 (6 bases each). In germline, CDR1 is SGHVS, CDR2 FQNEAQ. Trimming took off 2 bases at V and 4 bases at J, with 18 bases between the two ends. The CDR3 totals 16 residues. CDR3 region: CASSLRGAGVIYEQYV. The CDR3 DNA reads TGTGCCAGCAGCTTAAGGGGGGCAGGGGTCATATACGAGCAGTACGTC.

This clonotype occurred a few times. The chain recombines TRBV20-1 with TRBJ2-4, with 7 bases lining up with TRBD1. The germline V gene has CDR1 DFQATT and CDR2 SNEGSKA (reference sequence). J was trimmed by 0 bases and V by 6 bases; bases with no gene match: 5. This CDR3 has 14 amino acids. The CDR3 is CSADRILAKNIQYF. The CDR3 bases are TGCAGTGCGGACAGGATATTAGCCAAAAACATTCAGTACTTC.

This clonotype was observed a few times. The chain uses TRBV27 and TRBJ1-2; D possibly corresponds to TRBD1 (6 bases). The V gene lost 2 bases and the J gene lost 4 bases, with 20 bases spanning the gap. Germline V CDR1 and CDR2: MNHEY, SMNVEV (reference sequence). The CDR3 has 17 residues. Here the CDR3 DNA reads TGTGCCAGCAGTTTAAGACAGGCGGGAACACAAGGCTATGGCTACACCTTC. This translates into CASSLRQAGTQGYGYTF.

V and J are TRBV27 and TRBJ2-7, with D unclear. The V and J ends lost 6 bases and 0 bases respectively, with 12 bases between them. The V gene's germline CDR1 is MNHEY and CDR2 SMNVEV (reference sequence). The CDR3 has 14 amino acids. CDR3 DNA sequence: TGTGCCAGCAGCCTTACTCCGAGCTCCTACGAGCAGTACGTC. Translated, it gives CASSLTPSSYEQYV.

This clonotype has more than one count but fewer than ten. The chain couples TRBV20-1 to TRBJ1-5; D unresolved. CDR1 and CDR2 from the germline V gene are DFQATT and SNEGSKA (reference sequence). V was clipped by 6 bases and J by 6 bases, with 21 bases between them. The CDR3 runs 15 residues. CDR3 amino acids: CSAGRTSPLGQPQHF. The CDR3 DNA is TGCAGTGCAGGCAGGACCTCCCCCTTGGGTCAGCCCCAGCATTTT.

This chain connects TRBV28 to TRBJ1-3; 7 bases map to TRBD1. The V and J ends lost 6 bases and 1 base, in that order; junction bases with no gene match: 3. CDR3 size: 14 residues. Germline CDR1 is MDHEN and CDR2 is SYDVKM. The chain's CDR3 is CASRVRGSGNTIYF. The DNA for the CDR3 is TGTGCCAGCAGGGTCAGGGGGTCTGGAAACACCATATATTTT.

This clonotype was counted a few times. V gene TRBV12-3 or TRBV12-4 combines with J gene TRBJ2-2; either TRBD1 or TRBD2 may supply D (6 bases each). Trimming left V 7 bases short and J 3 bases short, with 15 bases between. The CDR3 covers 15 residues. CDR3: CASTQWGADTGELFF. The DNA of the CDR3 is TGTGCCAGCACCCAGTGGGGGGCCGACACCGGGGAGCTGTTTTTT.

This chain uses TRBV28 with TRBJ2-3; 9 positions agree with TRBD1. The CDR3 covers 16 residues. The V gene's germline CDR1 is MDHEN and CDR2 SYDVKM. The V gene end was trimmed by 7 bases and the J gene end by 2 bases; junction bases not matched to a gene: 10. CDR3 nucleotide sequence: TGTGCCAGCACCGACACAGGGGGCCAAAACACAGATACGCAGTATTTT. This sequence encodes CASTDTGGQNTDTQYF.

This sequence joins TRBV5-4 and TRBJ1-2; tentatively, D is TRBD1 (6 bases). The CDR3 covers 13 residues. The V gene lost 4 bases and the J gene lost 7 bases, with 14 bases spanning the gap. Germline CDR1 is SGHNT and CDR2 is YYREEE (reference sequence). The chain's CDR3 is CASSTPGDGGYTF. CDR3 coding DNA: TGTGCCAGCAGCACACCAGGGGATGGTGGCTACACCTTC.

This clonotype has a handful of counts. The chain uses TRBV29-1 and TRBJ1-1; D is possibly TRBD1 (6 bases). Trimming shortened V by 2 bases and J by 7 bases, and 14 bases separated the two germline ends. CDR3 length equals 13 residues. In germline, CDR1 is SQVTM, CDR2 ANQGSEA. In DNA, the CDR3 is TGCAGCGTTGAAATCTCGGGGGCGAGTGAAGCTTTCTTT. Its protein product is CSVEISGASEAFF.

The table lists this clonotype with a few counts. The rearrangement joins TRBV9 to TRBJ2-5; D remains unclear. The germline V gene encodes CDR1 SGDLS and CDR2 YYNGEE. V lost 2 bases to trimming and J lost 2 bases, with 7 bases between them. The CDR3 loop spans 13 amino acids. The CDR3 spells CASSVLPQETQYF. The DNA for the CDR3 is TGTGCCAGCAGCGTCCTACCTCAAGAGACCCAGTACTTC. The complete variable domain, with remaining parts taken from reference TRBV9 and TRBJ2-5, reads DSGVTQTPKHLITATGQRVTLRCSPRSGDLSVYWYQQSLDQGLQFLIQYYNGEERAKGNILERFSAQQFPDLHSELNLSSLELGDSALYFCASSVLPQETQYFGPGTRLLVL.

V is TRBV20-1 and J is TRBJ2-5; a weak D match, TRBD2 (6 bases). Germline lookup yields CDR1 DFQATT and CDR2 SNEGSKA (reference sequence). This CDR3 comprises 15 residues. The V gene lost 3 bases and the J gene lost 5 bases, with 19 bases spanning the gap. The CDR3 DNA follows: TGCAGTGCTAGCGGGGTGAGAGGCGGGATCGAGACCCAGTACTTC. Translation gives CSASGVRGGIETQYF.

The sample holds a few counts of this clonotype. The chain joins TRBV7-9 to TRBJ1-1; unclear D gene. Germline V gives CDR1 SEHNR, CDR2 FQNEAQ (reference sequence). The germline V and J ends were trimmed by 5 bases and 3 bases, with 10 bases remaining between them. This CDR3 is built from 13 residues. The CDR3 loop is CASSAPADTEAFF. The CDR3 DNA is TGTGCCAGCAGCGCCCCGGCAGACACTGAAGCTTTCTTT.

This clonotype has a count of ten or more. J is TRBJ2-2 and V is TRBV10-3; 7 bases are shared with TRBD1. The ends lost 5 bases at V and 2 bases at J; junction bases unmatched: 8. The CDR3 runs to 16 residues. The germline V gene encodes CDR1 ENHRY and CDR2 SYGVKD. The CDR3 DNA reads TGTGCCATCAGTCTGACAGGGAGTGATAACACCGGGGAGCTGTTTTTT. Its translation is CAISLTGSDNTGELFF.

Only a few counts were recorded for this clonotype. CDR3 nucleotides: TGTGCCAGCAGTTACCAGGTTAATAGCAATCAGCCCCAGCATTTT. Encoded protein: CASSYQVNSNQPQHF. V usage is TRBV12-3 or TRBV12-4 and J usage is TRBJ1-5; D not resolved. V dropped 4 bases and J dropped 0 bases, with 10 bases sitting between them. There are 15 residues in the CDR3.

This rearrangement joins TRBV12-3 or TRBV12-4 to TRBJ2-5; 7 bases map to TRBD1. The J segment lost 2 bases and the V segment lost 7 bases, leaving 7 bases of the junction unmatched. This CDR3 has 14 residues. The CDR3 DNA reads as TGTGCCAGCACCCACGGACAGGTTCAAGAGACCCAGTACTTC. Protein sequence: CASTHGQVQETQYF.

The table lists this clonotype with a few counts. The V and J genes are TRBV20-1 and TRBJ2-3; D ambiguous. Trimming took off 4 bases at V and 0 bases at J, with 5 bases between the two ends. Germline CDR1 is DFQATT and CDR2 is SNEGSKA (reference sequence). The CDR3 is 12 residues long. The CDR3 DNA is TGCAGTGCTATCGCTAGCACAGATACGCAGTATTTT. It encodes CSAIASTDTQYF.

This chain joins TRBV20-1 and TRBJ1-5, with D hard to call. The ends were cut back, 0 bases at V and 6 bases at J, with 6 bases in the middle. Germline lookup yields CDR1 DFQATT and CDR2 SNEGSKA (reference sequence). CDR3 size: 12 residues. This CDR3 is CSARDQSQPQHF. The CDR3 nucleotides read TGCAGTGCTAGAGATCAATCTCAGCCCCAGCATTTT.